One and the same sample provided the 2 T cell receptor beta chains below, sequenced in a study of blood T cell repertoires in COVID-19. The protocol was immunoSEQ multiplex PCR, while the TCRdb copy is restricted to in-frame clones and leaves out a portion. The repertoire holds about 150,000 clones, around 80% seen once, with around 7.1% in the top ten. Sample: PBMCs or T cells enriched from blood (not recorded which). The origin of the receptors is a man aged 50 to 60 who had recovered from COVID-19.

The rearrangement links TRBV18 to TRBJ1-2; D unresolved. This CDR3 is 11 amino acids long. The germline V and J ends were trimmed by 3 bases and 4 bases, with 3 bases remaining between them. CDR1 and CDR2 from the germline V gene are KGHSH and LQKENI. CDR3: CASSPGYGYTF. CDR3 DNA sequence: TGTGCCAGCTCACCCGGCTATGGCTACACCTTC. The full variable domain, its missing parts supplied by reference TRBV18 and TRBJ1-2, is NAGVMQNPRHLVRRRGQEARLRCSPMKGHSHVYWYRQLPEEGLKFMVYLQKENIIDESGMPKERFSAEFPKEGPSILRIQQVVRGDSAAYFCASSPGYGYTFGSGTRLTVV.

The CDR3 loop reads CASSLSGAGGNQETQYF. The CDR3 DNA reads as TGTGCCAGCAGCTTAAGTGGAGCGGGGGGGAACCAAGAGACCCAGTACTTC. V is TRBV7-9 and J is TRBJ2-5; 10 bases align to TRBD2. CDR3 length equals 17 residues. CDR1 and CDR2 (germline): SEHNR, FQNEAQ (reference sequence). V shed 2 bases, J shed 0 bases, and the junction held 6 bases outside the gene matches. The complete variable domain, with remaining parts taken from reference TRBV7-9 and TRBJ2-5, reads DTGVSQNPRHKITKRGQNVTFRCDPISEHNRLYWYRQTLGQGPEFLTYFQNEAQLEKSRLLSDRFSAERPKGSFSTLEIQRTEQGDSAMYLCASSLSGAGGNQETQYFGPGTRLLVL.